The next 18 T cell receptor beta chains were all read from a single sample in a study of T-cell reconstitution after alpha-beta-depleted transplantation in children (dated by TCRdb to the mid-2010s). Receptor libraries were prepared by PCR. The reads were generated on an Illumina HiSeq 2500. TCR libraries were prepared with molecular barcoding, using unique molecular identifiers to normalize TCRbeta repertoire quantification. The public reads were quality trimmed at Q25 with fastp and then assembled into clones with MiXCR by TCRdb, keeping productive beta chains. Each CDR3 protein gets just one entry, which takes the most common genes and DNA from the rows behind it. The sample has approximately 170,000 distinct CDR3 sequences on record, over 8.5% of them singletons. Of the sample, about 13% falls within the top ten clones. In the paper's terms, the treatment or condition label means: allogeneic hematopoietic cell transplantation with graft depleted of TCRalphabeta T cells and CD19 B cells.

The specimen was PBMCs, collected before TCRalphabeta/CD19-depleted stem cell transplant. The source is a boy between 2 and 10 years old with acute myeloid leukemia, due to receive a stem cell transplant.

This clonotype was found many times. The rearrangement uses TRBV4-1 and TRBJ1-2; D gene ambiguous. V was clipped by 1 base and J by 3 bases, with 12 bases between them. The germline CDR1 and CDR2 sequences are MGHRA and YSYEKL. This CDR3 spans 15 amino acids. The chain's CDR3 is CASSQGERADYGYTF. CDR3 DNA: TGCGCCAGCAGCCAAGGAGAGAGGGCGGACTATGGCTACACCTTC.

This clonotype was detected ten times or more. The chain joins TRBV3-1 to TRBJ2-2; D gene ambiguous. Germline V CDR1 and CDR2: LGHDT, YNNKEL (reference sequence). The germline V and J ends were trimmed by 3 bases and 6 bases, with 5 bases remaining between them. The length of the CDR3 is 12 residues. Here the CDR3 reads CASSHVPGELFF. CDR3 DNA: TGTGCCAGCAGCCATGTCCCCGGGGAGCTGTTTTTT.

The J gene is TRBJ1-2, the V gene TRBV30, with 7 bases aligning to TRBD1. The CDR3 is 15 residues long. J was trimmed by 6 bases and V by 2 bases; bases with no gene match: 12. Looked up from germline, CDR1 is GTSNPN and CDR2 is SVGIG (reference sequence). The CDR3 DNA is TGTGCCTGGAGTCTTTTTTTCACCGGGACAGATGGCTACACCTTC. Its translation is CAWSLFFTGTDGYTF.

This clonotype appeared once. This chain uses TRBV4-2 with TRBJ1-4, with 8 bases identical to TRBD1. CDR3 length equals 16 residues. From germline, CDR1 is LGHNA and CDR2 YNFKEQ. Unmatched junction bases numbered 11, after V lost 3 bases and J lost 8 bases. The CDR3 coding sequence is TGTGCCAGCAGCCACGAACGAGGACAGGGAAACGAAAAACTGTTTTTT. Its protein is CASSHERGQGNEKLFF.

This clonotype has at least ten counts. V gene TRBV12-3 or TRBV12-4 combines with J gene TRBJ1-2; D remains ambiguous. The ends were cut back, 3 bases at V and 4 bases at J, with 9 bases in the middle. The CDR3 has 13 amino acids. The CDR3 spells CASSFKASYGYTF. The DNA of the CDR3 is TGTGCCAGCAGTTTTAAAGCCAGCTATGGCTACACCTTC.

This clonotype was seen repeatedly, ten times or more. The V gene is TRBV12-3 or TRBV12-4, the J gene TRBJ2-7; D is possibly TRBD1 (5 bases). V was clipped by 5 bases and J by 2 bases, with 13 bases between them. The CDR3 contains 14 residues. CDR3 in amino acids: CASSMTESTYEQYF. The CDR3 nucleotides are TGTGCCAGCAGTATGACAGAATCAACCTACGAGCAGTACTTC.

This clonotype was counted many times. The chain employs TRBV28 and TRBJ2-7; 9 bases agree with TRBD2. CDR3 length: 15 residues. V shed 2 bases and J 3 bases; nucleotides not matched to a gene: 5. The germline CDR1 and CDR2 sequences are MDHEN and SYDVKM. The CDR3 DNA reads as TGTGCCAGCAGTTTAAAGGCTAGCGGGAACTACGAGCAGTACTTC. It translates to CASSLKASGNYEQYF. The full variable domain, completed using reference TRBV28 and TRBJ2-7, is DVKVTQSSRYLVKRTGEKVFLECVQDMDHENMFWYRQDPGLGLRLIYFSYDVKMKEKGDIPEGYSVSREKKERFSLILESASTNQTSMYLCASSLKASGNYEQYFGPGTRLTVT.

This clonotype appeared many times. The chain recombines TRBV15 with TRBJ2-5, with TRBD2 matching over 9 bases. Trimming took 3 bases from V and 5 from J; bases not matched to a gene: 7. The CDR3 spans 15 residues. Germline loops: CDR1 LNHNV, CDR2 YYDKDF (reference sequence). CDR3 protein: CATSSRLAGQETQYF. The CDR3 coding sequence is TGTGCCACCAGCAGCCGTCTAGCGGGACAGGAGACCCAGTACTTC.

The genes are TRBV7-3 and TRBJ2-5, with D possibly called TRBD1 or TRBD2 (5 bases each). Trimming pared 0 bases from V and 4 bases from J, leaving 12 bases between. The germline gives CDR1 SGHTA, CDR2 FQGTGA. The CDR3 consists of 15 residues. The CDR3 DNA sequence: TGTGCCAGCAGCTTAACGGCGAGGGGTTCAGAGACCCAGTACTTC. Translation gives CASSLTARGSETQYF. Supplemented by reference TRBV7-3 and TRBJ2-5, the full variable domain reads GAGVSQTPSNKVTEKGKYVELRCDPISGHTALYWYRQSLGQGPEFLIYFQGTGAADDSGLPNDRFFAVRPEGSVSTLKIQRTERGDSAVYLCASSLTARGSETQYFGPGTRLLVL.

In regard to this clonotype: One end of the junction varies from germline; a read error may be responsible. This chain links TRBV10-2 with TRBJ2-1; 9 positions match TRBD2. This CDR3 is built from 16 residues. CDR1 WSHSY and CDR2 SAAADI come from the germline V gene. CDR3 in amino acids: CASSDLFSGSYNERFF. CDR3 nucleotide sequence: TGCGCCAGCAGTGACCTTTTTAGCGGGAGTTACAATGAGCGGTTCTTC.

This clonotype was detected ten times or more. V gene TRBV10-3 combines with J gene TRBJ2-6; D remains unclear. V lost 11 bases and J lost 0, with 8 bases in between. In germline, CDR1 is ENHRY, CDR2 SYGVKD. The CDR3 consists of 13 residues. The CDR3 sequence: CALRSSGANVLTF. The CDR3 nucleotides read TGTGCCCTCCGTTCCTCTGGGGCCAACGTCCTGACTTTC.

This clonotype was observed many times. This chain uses TRBV9 with TRBJ2-7, with D uncertain. Between the trimmed V and J ends, which lost 2 bases and 5 bases, there was a span of 5 bases. Germline loops: CDR1 SGDLS, CDR2 YYNGEE. CDR3 size: 11 residues. The CDR3 DNA follows: TGTGCCAGCAGCGTGGCCCACGAGCAGTACGTC. The encoded protein is CASSVAHEQYV.

This clonotype appeared many times. The gene calls are TRBV5-1 and TRBJ2-7; a weak D match, TRBD1 (6 bases). Trimming took 2 bases from V and 0 from J, leaving 9 bases between them. Germline V CDR1 and CDR2: SGHRS, YFSETQ. CDR3 size: 14 residues. The CDR3 spells CASSFGQSSYEQYF. In DNA form, the CDR3 reads TGCGCCAGCAGCTTCGGACAGAGCTCCTACGAGCAGTACTTC.

This clonotype was recorded at least ten times. The rearrangement uses TRBV15 and TRBJ2-2; 7 bases line up with TRBD2. Germline values: CDR1 LNHNV, CDR2 YYDKDF (reference sequence). Unmatched junction bases numbered 5, after V lost 3 bases and J lost 4 bases. The CDR3 covers 15 residues. The CDR3 is CATSREGGSTGELFF. As DNA, the CDR3 is TGTGCCACCAGCAGGGAGGGAGGGTCCACCGGGGAGCTGTTTTTT.

This clonotype was recorded at least ten times. V usage is TRBV20-1 and J usage is TRBJ1-1, with 7 positions matching TRBD1. The CDR3 loop spans 17 amino acids. CDR1 is DFQATT and CDR2 is SNEGSKA in the germline V gene (reference sequence). Trimming cost V 2 bases and J 4 bases; bases outside gene matches: 16. DNA of the CDR3: TGCAGTGCTAGATGGGACAGCACCTTACCGGGTGGCACTGAAGCTTTCTTT. Its translation is CSARWDSTLPGGTEAFF.

In its sample, this clonotype was seen many times. This sequence joins TRBV14 and TRBJ2-2; the D gene could be TRBD1 or TRBD2 (5 bases each). This CDR3 region has 16 residues. Trimming removed 2 bases from V and 7 bases from J, with 17 bases in between. Germline V gene lookup returns CDR1 SGHDN and CDR2 FVKESK. Here the CDR3 reads CASSQMRQRARGELFF. CDR3 in DNA: TGTGCCAGCAGCCAAATGCGACAGAGGGCTCGCGGGGAGCTGTTTTTT.

This clonotype has more than one count but fewer than ten. V and J are TRBV18 and TRBJ2-1; D not resolved. The CDR3 is made up of 14 amino acids. Trimming took 3 bases from V and 5 from J, leaving 11 bases between them. Germline V gene lookup returns CDR1 KGHSH and CDR2 LQKENI. Here the CDR3 reads CASSPQGSDNEQFF. The CDR3 DNA is TGTGCCAGCTCACCGCAAGGGTCTGACAATGAGCAGTTCTTC.

This clonotype occurred many times. This chain joins TRBV28 and TRBJ1-5; D ambiguous. The CDR3 sequence is 15 residues long. CDR1 and CDR2 from the germline V gene are MDHEN and SYDVKM. The germline V and J ends were trimmed by 6 bases and 6 bases, with 18 bases remaining between them. In nucleotides, the CDR3 is TGTGCCAGCAGCCCCCCGGCCGGCCGAACTCAGCCCCAGCATTTT. Translated: CASSPPAGRTQPQHF.